A selection of T cell receptor beta chains follows, all from one sample in a study of regulatory T cells in long-lasting Graves disease. TCRdb called the multiplex PCR reads again in MiXCR, with one record for every CDR3 protein. The table has 400,000 to 450,000 distinct CDR3 sequences, just under 15% seen once; the top ten hold roughly 17%. The same specimen was also included in a second study, on T cells in Graves' hyperthyroidism and ophthalmopathy.

Specimen: peripheral blood mononuclear cells (PBMCs), collected at new diagnosis, from a patient treated with antithyroid drugs. These receptor sequences come from a woman aged 25 to 39 with Graves disease. CDR3s include the opening cysteine and the closing phenylalanine or tryptophan. Fields, in order: D gene, CDR3 length, V gene, J gene, clone size, CDR3 protein, CDR3 DNA. The D gene is left open where the match is weak. The size entry is marked missing in some rows and otherwise reads once, few, many or a size class.

>-|14|TRBV15|TRBJ1-2|many
CATSRDPGVYGYTF
TGTGCCACCAGCAGAGACCCGGGGGTATATGGCTACACCTTC
>-|14|TRBV19|TRBJ1-5|many
CASRALVVGQPQHF
TGTGCCAGTCGGGCTTTAGTCGTGGGTCAGCCCCAGCATTTT
>-|15|TRBV11-2|TRBJ2-7|many
CASSLQGAAAYEQYF
TGTGCCAGCAGCTTACAAGGGGCCGCCGCCTACGAGCAGTACTTC
>-|12|TRBV12-3/TRBV12-4|TRBJ2-7|-
CASSLEGFEQYF
TGTGCCAGCAGTTTAGAGGGCTTCGAGCAGTACTTC
>TRBD1|14|TRBV11-2|TRBJ1-2|many
CASSLGQGGYGYTF
TGTGCCAGCAGCTTAGGACAGGGGGGCTATGGCTACACCTTC
>TRBD1|14|TRBV20-1|TRBJ1-2|-
CSASPGTGVYGYTF
TGCAGTGCTAGCCCTGGGACAGGGGTATATGGCTACACCTTC
>-|13|TRBV12-5|TRBJ1-1|many
CASGAGVNTEAFF
TGTGCTAGTGGGGCGGGGGTTAACACTGAAGCTTTCTTT
>-|11|TRBV29-1|TRBJ1-1|many
CSVEADREAFF
TGCAGCGTTGAGGCGGACAGAGAAGCTTTCTTT
>TRBD1|15|TRBV5-1|TRBJ1-1|many
CASSFYRGLNTEAFF
TGCGCCAGCAGCTTTTACAGGGGGCTGAACACTGAAGCTTTCTTT
>-|15|TRBV6-5|TRBJ1-5|many
CASRYFRGSNQPQHF
TGTGCCAGCAGATACTTTCGGGGCAGCAATCAGCCCCAGCATTTT
>TRBD2|15|TRBV24-1|TRBJ2-1|many
CATSTRAGVRDEQFF
TGTGCCACCAGTACCCGAGCGGGAGTTCGTGATGAGCAGTTCTTC
>-|13|TRBV20-1|TRBJ1-2|few
CSANSPGEEGYTF
TGCAGTGCAAATTCTCCGGGGGAAGAGGGCTACACCTTC
>-|15|TRBV5-5|TRBJ1-1|many
CASSFWTAMNTEAFF
TGTGCCAGCAGCTTTTGGACAGCCATGAACACTGAAGCTTTCTTT
>TRBD1|13|TRBV7-8|TRBJ2-1|many
CASSFAGGYEQFF
TGTGCCAGCAGCTTTGCAGGGGGCTATGAGCAGTTCTTC
>TRBD2|18|TRBV27|TRBJ2-1|few
CASSQTLLIAGEGNEQFF
TGTGCCAGCAGCCAGACCCTCCTGATAGCGGGAGAGGGGAATGAGCAGTTCTTC
>-|15|TRBV20-1|TRBJ2-1|many
CSASLLTGLNNEQFF
TGCAGTGCTTCCCTCTTGACCGGCCTTAACAATGAGCAGTTCTTC
>TRBD2|15|TRBV7-2|TRBJ2-3|-
CVSSSRTRGRDTQYF
TGTGTCAGCAGCTCACGGACTAGAGGTAGAGATACGCAGTATTTT